Listed below are T cell receptor beta chains from one sample, sequenced in a study of tumor and adjacent non-tumor tissue in lung cancer. MiXCR, run by TCRdb on the multiplex PCR reads, gives a single entry per CDR3 protein. The sample holds under 150,000 distinct CDR3 sequences; 66% are singletons and the top ten take around a sixth. The sample consisted of lung tumor tissue. These TCRs come from a man between 60 and 75 years old with small cell lung cancer. CDR3s include the opening cysteine and the closing phenylalanine or tryptophan. Each record gives: D gene, V gene, J gene, clone size, CDR3 protein, CDR3 DNA. D genes are given only for firm matches. Clone size appears in some rows only: once, few, many, or a class for an expanded clone.

>.|TRBV30|TRBJ2-1|.
CAWSEVPNKQSF
TGTGCCTGGAGCGAGGTCCCCAATAAGCAGTCCTTC
>TRBD1|TRBV20-1|TRBJ1-1|once
CSAIEGAITEAFF
TGCAGTGCCATAGAGGGGGCTATTACTGAAGCTTTCTTT
>.|TRBV20-1|TRBJ2-7|.
CSAEPDSYEQYF
TGCAGTGCCGAGCCGGATTCCTACGAGCAGTACTTC
>TRBD1|TRBV6-1|TRBJ2-7|few
CASSEGQGVSYEQYF
TGTGCCAGCAGTGAAGGACAGGGGGTTTCCTACGAGCAGTACTTC
>TRBD2|TRBV6-2/TRBV6-3|TRBJ2-2|many
CASGLAGGGGELFF
TGTGCCAGCGGCCTAGCGGGTGGTGGCGGGGAGCTGTTTTTT
>.|TRBV12-3/TRBV12-4|TRBJ1-5|many
CASRGDDNQPQHF
TGTGCCAGCAGAGGAGACGACAATCAGCCCCAGCATTTT
>.|TRBV4-1|TRBJ2-1|.
CASSQDLLPVADYNDQFF
TGCGCCAGCAGCCAAGATCTCCTCCCAGTGGCGGATTACAATGATCAGTTCTTC
>.|TRBV20-1|TRBJ2-1|.
CGVSARARLYKEQFF
TGCGGTGTGTCGGCCCGGGCCAGATTATACAAAGAGCAGTTCTTC
>.|TRBV5-1|TRBJ2-1|many
CASAFGDTYRDEQFF
TGCGCCAGCGCCTTTGGGGACACATATCGGGATGAGCAGTTCTTC
>.|TRBV12-3/TRBV12-4|TRBJ1-2|.
CASNSRVGANYGYTF
TGTGCCAGCAACTCCAGGGTAGGGGCTAACTATGGCTACACCTTC
>.|TRBV6-6|TRBJ2-3|.
CASTLAASTDTQYF
TGTGCCAGCACTTTAGCAGCTAGCACAGATACGCAGTATTTT
>.|TRBV5-1|TRBJ2-1|once
CASISPSTGNEQFF
TGCGCCAGCATCTCCCCATCTACTGGCAATGAGCAGTTCTTT
>.|TRBV6-1|TRBJ1-2|many
CASSEEGYYGYTF
TGTGCCAGCAGTGAAGAAGGGTACTATGGCTACACCTTC
>.|TRBV28|TRBJ1-1|.
CASSGQSRRGTEAFF
TGTGCCAGCAGCGGACAGTCCAGGCGCGGCACTGAAGCTTTCTTT
>TRBD2|TRBV6-5|TRBJ2-1|once
CANSMASGSTYNEQFF
TGTGCCAACAGTATGGCTAGCGGGAGTACCTACAATGAGCAGTTCTTC
>.|TRBV11-3|TRBJ1-2|.
CASSFSDMPNYGYTF
TGTGCCAGCAGCTTCTCGGACATGCCTAACTATGGTTACACCTTC
>.|TRBV6-2/TRBV6-3|TRBJ2-3|.
CVSSYTDSTFTDTQYF
TGTGTCAGCAGTTACACGGACTCAACCTTCACAGATACGCAGTATTTT
>TRBD1|TRBV7-3|TRBJ2-1|.
CASSLEDRAWDEQFF
TGTGCCAGCAGCCTCGAGGACAGGGCCTGGGATGAGCAGTTCTTC
>.|TRBV20-1|TRBJ2-7|.
CSARASRQAPYDQYF
TGCAGTGCTAGAGCTTCGAGACAGGCCCCCTACGACCAGTACTTC
>TRBD1|TRBV6-2/TRBV6-3|TRBJ1-1|few
CASRDRVKGNTEAFF
TGTGCCAGCAGAGACAGGGTGAAAGGGAACACTGAAGCTTTCTTT
>.|TRBV11-3|TRBJ1-6|.
CASSSGTANSPPHF
TGTGCCAGCAGCTCAGGGACGGCCAATTCACCCCCCCACTTT
>TRBD1|TRBV12-3/TRBV12-4|TRBJ1-1|.
CGSSPPTGCRRTEAFF
TGTGGCAGCAGCCCTCCGACAGGGTGCAGGCGAACTGAAGCTTTCTTT
>TRBD2|TRBV29-1|TRBJ2-2|.
CSVVLAPANTGEPFF
TGCAGCGTCGTACTAGCGCCAGCGAACACCGGGGAGCCATTTTTT
>.|TRBV29-1|TRBJ2-3|once
CSVNAAVTDTQYF
TGCAGCGTTAATGCTGCGGTCACTGATACGCAGTATTTT
>.|TRBV4-2|TRBJ2-4|.
CASSQDQGSQNTQYF
TGTGCCAGCAGCCAAGATCAAGGATCCCAAAACACTCAATACTTC
>TRBD2|TRBV29-1|TRBJ2-1|.
CSVELAGVVSNAQFF
TGCAGCGTTGAACTAGCGGGAGTAGTAAGTAATGCGCAGTTCTTC
>.|TRBV6-6|TRBJ1-6|.
CASSYRQGETRKSPLHF
TGTGCCAGCAGTTACCGCCAAGGAGAGACAAGAAAATCACCCCTCCACTTT
>.|TRBV11-2|TRBJ2-6|.
CASSLSGDGPNALTF
TGTGCCAGCAGCTTATCCGGGGATGGGCCCAACGCCCTGACTTTC
>TRBD2|TRBV7-8|TRBJ2-1|.
CASSQRSGRYNEQFF
TGTGCCAGCAGCCAGCGTAGCGGGAGATACAATGAGCAGTTTTTC
>TRBD1|TRBV29-1|TRBJ1-2|many
CSVPTGVYYGYTF
TGCAGCGTTCCGACAGGGGTGTACTATGGCTACACCTTC
>TRBD2|TRBV2|TRBJ2-1|few
CASRLLAEDNEQFF
TGTGCCAGCAGATTACTAGCGGAAGACAATGAGCAGTTCTTC
>.|TRBV6-6|TRBJ1-2|.
CASSLNTGTGGYTF
TGTGCCAGCAGTCTAAATACAGGGACTGGTGGCTACACCTTC
>.|TRBV11-1|TRBJ2-7|many
CASSLAPVYEQYF
TGTGCCAGCAGCTTAGCCCCGGTCTACGAGCAGTACTTC
>.|TRBV20-1|TRBJ2-7|.
CSAYDTYEQYF
TGCAGTGCTTACGATACCTACGAGCAGTACTTC
>.|TRBV12-3/TRBV12-4|TRBJ1-1|.
CVSRRYTEAFF
TGTGTCAGCAGGCGTTACACTGAAGCTTTCTTT
>TRBD1|TRBV6-1|TRBJ1-5|.
CASSTDRASNQSQHF
TGTGCCAGCAGTACGGACAGGGCCAGCAATCAGTCCCAGCATTTT
>TRBD1|TRBV7-9|TRBJ2-3|once
CASSSSFPGQGGLGDTQYF
TGTGCCAGCAGTTCCAGTTTTCCGGGACAGGGAGGTTTGGGAGATACGCAGTATTTT
>.|TRBV6-1|TRBJ2-3|.
CASTKNADTQYF
TGTGCCAGCACTAAGAACGCAGATACGCAGTATTTT
>TRBD2|TRBV5-5|TRBJ2-5|few
CASSWGGGQETQYF
TGTGCCAGCAGCTGGGGGGGGGGCCAAGAGACCCAGTACTTC
>.|TRBV11-2|TRBJ2-2|.
CDSSRGLTWNTGELFF
TGTGACAGCAGCCGAGGACTCACCTGGAACACCGGGGAGCTGTTTTTT
>TRBD2|TRBV20-1|TRBJ2-1|.
CSARTREDEQSF
TGCAGTGCTCGGACCCGGGAGGATGAGCAGTCCTTC
>TRBD2|TRBV20-1|TRBJ2-1|few
CSAGSGSNEQFF
TGCAGTGCTGGTAGCGGGAGCAATGAGCAGTTCTTC
>TRBD1|TRBV29-1|TRBJ2-5|many
CSVGDRGRETQYF
TGCAGCGTCGGGGACAGGGGGCGGGAGACCCAGTACTTC